This TCR beta chain was observed in a study of control samples from healthy donors and cancer patients. This CDR3 spans 16 amino acids. CDR1 SGDLS and CDR2 YYNGEE come from the germline V gene. V shed 3 bases, J shed 4 bases, and the junction held 11 bases outside the gene matches. Notes on this clone: This same CDR3 is encoded by further DNA sequences in the sample.

Using immunoSEQ multiplex PCR, the repertoire was profiled, and TCRdb retains in-frame clones only, with some absent. The table includes about 110,000 clones, approximately 82% detected once. This clonotype originated in a young man in good health. Sequenced material: blood. The V gene is TRBV9, the J gene TRBJ2-7, with 9 bases aligning to TRBD2. CDR3 region: CASSEGPRGGVYEQYF. DNA for the CDR3: TGTGCCAGCAGCGAGGGGCCGCGGGGGGGCGTTTACGAGCAGTACTTC.